This is a list of T cell receptor beta chains from one sample in a study of shared T cell receptors in the human thymus. Here immunoSEQ multiplex PCR was the method, and the copy in TCRdb shows in-frame clones only, minus some. The sample consists of over 650,000 clones, more than 70% of them appearing once. This sample was shared with a second study, whose subject was human thymus T cells.

The sample comprised thymocytes. All receptors derive from a boy younger than two with a congenital heart defect. Both conserved end residues are part of each CDR3. The D gene is left open where the match is weak. Clone size is shown for a subset of rows, as once, few, many or a class of expanded clone.

>TRBV10-2|TRBJ2-5|-|-
CASRYGASETQYF
TGCGCCAGCAGATATGGGGCTTCGGAGACCCAGTACTTC
>TRBV28|TRBJ1-1|TRBD1|-
CASSPRQGATEAFF
TGTGCCAGCAGTCCAAGACAGGGGGCAACTGAAGCTTTCTTT
>TRBV4-3|TRBJ1-3|TRBD1|-
CASSQDGDSSLSGNTIYF
TGCGCCAGCAGCCAAGATGGGGACAGCTCCCTCTCTGGAAACACCATATATTTT
>TRBV28|TRBJ2-7|TRBD2|-
CASSRTSGRKYEQYF
TGTGCCAGCAGCCGAACTAGCGGGAGAAAGTACGAGCAGTACTTC
>TRBV4-1|TRBJ1-3|-|few
CASSQNQGPGNTIYF
TGCGCCAGCAGCCAAAACCAGGGTCCCGGAAACACCATATATTTT
>TRBV10-3|TRBJ1-2|-|-
CAIRTTPPGLTDGYTF
TGTGCCATCAGAACGACACCCCCGGGACTCACCGATGGCTACACCTTC
>TRBV4-3|TRBJ2-4|TRBD1|-
CASSQATGDLSIQYF
TGCGCCAGCAGCCAAGCCACAGGGGATTTAAGCATTCAGTACTTC
>TRBV4-1|TRBJ1-2|TRBD1|-
CASSSPGQGPYGYTF
TGCGCCAGCAGCTCCCCGGGACAGGGGCCCTATGGCTACACCTTC
>TRBV6-5|TRBJ2-1|TRBD1|-
CASAGQGNEQFF
TGTGCCAGCGCAGGACAGGGCAATGAGCAGTTCTTC
>TRBV13|TRBJ2-7|TRBD2|-
CASSLGGLVYYEQYF
TGTGCCAGCAGCTTAGGGGGACTAGTTTACTACGAGCAGTACTTC
>TRBV7-9|TRBJ2-7|TRBD1|-
CASSLVDRDPYEQYF
TGTGCCAGCAGTTTAGTAGACAGGGACCCCTACGAGCAGTACTTC
>TRBV4-3|TRBJ2-3|-|-
CASSQDLRTISTDTQYF
TGCGCCAGCAGCCAAGATCTTAGGACAATTAGCACAGATACGCAGTATTTT
>TRBV5-8|TRBJ1-4|-|-
CASSRPSYSPRKEKLFF
TGTGCCAGCAGCCGACCATCTTATTCCCCTAGGAAGGAAAAACTGTTTTTT
>TRBV10-1|TRBJ2-7|-|-
CASSDGSGWGGDEQYF
TGCGCCAGCAGTGACGGCTCAGGGTGGGGTGGCGACGAGCAGTACTTC
>TRBV6-5|TRBJ1-2|-|-
CASSHEIRDGYTF
TGTGCCAGCAGCCATGAAATCCGAGATGGCTACACCTTC
>TRBV5-6|TRBJ1-2|-|-
CASSLTGFVGYTF
TGTGCCAGCAGCTTGACAGGGTTCGTTGGCTACACCTTC
>TRBV7-8|TRBJ2-6|TRBD1|-
CASSLRQGALRSGANVLTF
TGTGCCAGCAGCCTAAGACAGGGGGCGCTTCGTTCTGGGGCCAACGTCCTGACTTTC
>TRBV14|TRBJ1-1|TRBD1|once
CASSPRQGESTEAFF
TGTGCCAGCAGCCCGCGACAGGGGGAATCTACTGAAGCTTTCTTT
>TRBV7-2|TRBJ1-2|-|-
CASSFGPSLNYGYTF
TGTGCCAGCAGCTTTGGGCCGTCCCTTAACTATGGCTACACCTTC
>TRBV7-6|TRBJ2-5|TRBD2|-
CASSWPGLAETQYF
TGTGCCAGCAGCTGGCCGGGACTAGCAGAGACCCAGTACTTC
>TRBV4-3|TRBJ2-7|TRBD1|few
CASSQDRMPYEQYF
TGCGCCAGCAGCCAGGACAGGATGCCCTACGAGCAGTACTTC
>TRBV28|TRBJ2-7|TRBD1|-
CASSPDRDRGYEQYF
TGTGCCAGCAGTCCGGACCGGGACAGGGGGTACGAGCAGTACTTC
>TRBV29-1|TRBJ2-6|TRBD1|-
CSVGQGASSGANVLTF
TGCAGCGTTGGACAGGGAGCCTCCTCTGGGGCCAACGTCCTGACTTTC
>TRBV5-1|TRBJ1-5|TRBD1|-
CASSLTGQLGPQHF
TGCGCCAGCAGCCTAACGGGACAGCTCGGGCCCCAGCATTTT
>TRBV7-2|TRBJ1-1|-|-
CASSEPFTGHVLPNTEAFF
TGTGCCAGCAGCGAGCCATTTACGGGACACGTCCTACCGAACACTGAAGCTTTCTTT
>TRBV4-3|TRBJ1-6|TRBD1|few
CASSQDVGQDNSPLHF
TGCGCCAGCAGCCAAGATGTGGGACAGGATAATTCACCCCTCCACTTT
>TRBV11-2|TRBJ1-1|TRBD1|-
CASSPDLDRGEGNTEAFF
TGTGCCAGCAGCCCCGACTTAGACAGGGGAGAGGGGAACACTGAAGCTTTCTTT
>TRBV27|TRBJ2-3|-|-
CASSLWGGPDTQYF
TGTGCCAGCAGTTTATGGGGGGGGCCGGATACGCAGTATTTT
>TRBV10-1|TRBJ2-7|-|-
CASSEVYRYLPEQYF
TGCGCCAGCAGTGAGGTGTACAGGTACCTACCCGAGCAGTACTTC
>TRBV27|TRBJ2-3|-|-
CASSARAGWWDTQYF
TGTGCCAGCAGCGCCAGGGCTGGTTGGTGGGATACGCAGTATTTT
>TRBV28|TRBJ2-1|-|-
CASRRPEGYNEQFF
TGTGCCAGCAGACGCCCAGAGGGCTACAATGAGCAGTTCTTC
>TRBV25-1|TRBJ1-1|-|-
CASSESANTEAFF
TGTGCCAGCAGTGAAAGCGCGAACACTGAAGCTTTCTTT
>TRBV14|TRBJ2-1|TRBD2|-
CASSQRTSGKSKEQFF
TGTGCCAGCAGCCAACGGACTAGCGGGAAATCGAAGGAGCAGTTCTTC
>TRBV30|TRBJ2-7|TRBD2|-
CAWSVPLAGSSYEQYF
TGTGCCTGGAGTGTACCCCTAGCGGGGAGCTCCTACGAGCAGTACTTC
>TRBV5-4|TRBJ1-1|TRBD1|-
CASSLFTTGTGGAWNTEAFF
TGTGCCAGCAGCTTATTCACTACCGGGACAGGGGGCGCGTGGAACACTGAAGCTTTCTTT
>TRBV30|TRBJ1-2|TRBD1|-
CAWTRTGVYGYTF
TGTGCCTGGACCAGGACAGGGGTCTATGGCTACACCTTC
>TRBV14|TRBJ1-1|-|-
CASSGARGDSQAFF
TGTGCCAGCAGCGGAGCCAGGGGAGATTCACAAGCTTTCTTT
>TRBV9|TRBJ1-1|-|-
CASSVGAGSANTEAFF
TGTGCCAGCAGCGTAGGGGCAGGGTCGGCGAACACTGAAGCTTTCTTT
>TRBV27|TRBJ2-1|TRBD1|-
CASSTGTEYNEQFF
TGTGCCAGCAGTACGGGGACAGAGTACAATGAGCAGTTCTTC
>TRBV28|TRBJ1-5|-|-
CASRSTGPGEWPQHF
TGTGCCAGCAGATCGACAGGCCCTGGGGAGTGGCCCCAGCATTTT
>TRBV14|TRBJ1-1|-|-
CASSQDGKTEHEAFF
TGTGCCAGCAGCCAAGATGGTAAGACAGAGCATGAAGCTTTCTTT
>TRBV11-2|TRBJ2-1|TRBD2|once
CASSLDQREDPYNEQFF
TGTGCCAGCAGCTTAGATCAACGGGAGGACCCCTACAATGAGCAGTTCTTC